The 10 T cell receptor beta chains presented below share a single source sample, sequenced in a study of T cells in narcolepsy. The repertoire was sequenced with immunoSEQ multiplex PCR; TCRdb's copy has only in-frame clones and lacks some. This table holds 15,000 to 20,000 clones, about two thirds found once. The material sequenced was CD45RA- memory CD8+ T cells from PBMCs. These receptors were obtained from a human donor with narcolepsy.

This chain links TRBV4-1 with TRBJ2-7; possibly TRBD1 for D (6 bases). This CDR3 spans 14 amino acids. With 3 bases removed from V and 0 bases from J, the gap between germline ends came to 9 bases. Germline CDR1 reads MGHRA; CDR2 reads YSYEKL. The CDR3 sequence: CASSHMDSSYEQYF. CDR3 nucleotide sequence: TGCGCCAGCAGCCATATGGACAGCTCCTACGAGCAGTACTTC.

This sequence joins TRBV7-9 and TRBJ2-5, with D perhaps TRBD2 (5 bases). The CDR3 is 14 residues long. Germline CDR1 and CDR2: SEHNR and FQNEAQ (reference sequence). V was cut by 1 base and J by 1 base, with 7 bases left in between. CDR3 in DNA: TGTGCCAGCAGCTTAGTGAGCGGCCAAGAGACCCAGTACTTC. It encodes CASSLVSGQETQYF.

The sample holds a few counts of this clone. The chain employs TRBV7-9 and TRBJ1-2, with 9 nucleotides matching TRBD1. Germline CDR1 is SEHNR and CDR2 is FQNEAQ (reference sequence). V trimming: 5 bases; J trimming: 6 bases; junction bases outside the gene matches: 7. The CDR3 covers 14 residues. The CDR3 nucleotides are TGTGCCAGCAGCCCGACAGGGGGAAGGCATGGCTACACCTTC. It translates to CASSPTGGRHGYTF. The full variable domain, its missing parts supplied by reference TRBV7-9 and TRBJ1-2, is DTGVSQNPRHKITKRGQNVTFRCDPISEHNRLYWYRQTLGQGPEFLTYFQNEAQLEKSRLLSDRFSAERPKGSFSTLEIQRTEQGDSAMYLCASSPTGGRHGYTFGSGTRLTVV.

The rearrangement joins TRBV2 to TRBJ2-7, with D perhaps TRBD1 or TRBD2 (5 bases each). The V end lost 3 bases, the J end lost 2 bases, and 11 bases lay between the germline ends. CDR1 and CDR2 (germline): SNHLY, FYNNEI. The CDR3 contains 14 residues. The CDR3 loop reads CASSEGRATYEQYF. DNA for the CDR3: TGTGCCAGCAGTGAGGGGCGGGCCACCTACGAGCAGTACTTC.

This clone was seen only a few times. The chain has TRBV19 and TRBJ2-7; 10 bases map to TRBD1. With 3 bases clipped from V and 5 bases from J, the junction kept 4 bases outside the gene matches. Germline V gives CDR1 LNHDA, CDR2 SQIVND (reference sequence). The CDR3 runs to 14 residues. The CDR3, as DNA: TGTGCCAGTAGTATTGGGACAGGGGACGACGAGCAGTACTTC. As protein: CASSIGTGDDEQYF.

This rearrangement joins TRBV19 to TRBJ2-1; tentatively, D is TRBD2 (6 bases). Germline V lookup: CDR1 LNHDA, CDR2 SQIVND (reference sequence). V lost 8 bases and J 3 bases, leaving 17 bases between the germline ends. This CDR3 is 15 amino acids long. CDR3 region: CASQPGTDYYNEQFF. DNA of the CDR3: TGTGCCAGTCAACCGGGGACGGACTACTACAATGAGCAGTTCTTC.

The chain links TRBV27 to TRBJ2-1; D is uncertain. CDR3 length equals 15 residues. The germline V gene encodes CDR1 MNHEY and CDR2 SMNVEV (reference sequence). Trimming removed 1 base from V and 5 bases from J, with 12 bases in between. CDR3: CASSLYWTVDNEQFF. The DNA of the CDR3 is TGTGCCAGCAGTTTATACTGGACGGTTGACAATGAGCAGTTCTTC.

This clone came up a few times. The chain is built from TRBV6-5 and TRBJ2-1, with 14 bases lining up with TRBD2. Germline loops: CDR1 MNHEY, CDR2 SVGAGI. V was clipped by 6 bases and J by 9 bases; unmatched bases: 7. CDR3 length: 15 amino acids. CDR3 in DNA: TGTGCCAGCAGCCCGGGACTAGCGGGGGAATTTGAGCAGTTCTTC. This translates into CASSPGLAGEFEQFF.

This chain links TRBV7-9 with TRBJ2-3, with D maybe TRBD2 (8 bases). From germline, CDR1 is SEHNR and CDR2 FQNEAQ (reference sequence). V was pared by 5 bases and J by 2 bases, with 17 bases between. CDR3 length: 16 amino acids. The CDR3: CASSGQAGGYTDTQYF. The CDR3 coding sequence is TGTGCCAGCAGCGGACAGGCGGGGGGCTACACAGATACGCAGTATTTT.

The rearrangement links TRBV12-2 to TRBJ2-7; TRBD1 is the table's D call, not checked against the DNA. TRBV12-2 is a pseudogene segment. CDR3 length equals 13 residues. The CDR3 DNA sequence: TGTGCAAGTCGCGCTCAACAGGAGTACGAGCAGTACTTC. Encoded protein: CASRAQQEYEQYF.